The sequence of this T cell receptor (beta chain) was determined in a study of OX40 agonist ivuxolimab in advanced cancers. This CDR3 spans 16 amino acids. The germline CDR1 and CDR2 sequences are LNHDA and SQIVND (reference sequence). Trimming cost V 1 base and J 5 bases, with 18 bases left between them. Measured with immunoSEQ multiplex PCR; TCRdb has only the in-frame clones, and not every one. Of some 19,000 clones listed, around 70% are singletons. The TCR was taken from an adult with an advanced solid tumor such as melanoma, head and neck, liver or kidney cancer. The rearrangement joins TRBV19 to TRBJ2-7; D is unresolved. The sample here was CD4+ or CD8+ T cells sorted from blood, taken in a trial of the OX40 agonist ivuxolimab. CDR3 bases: TGTGCCAGTAGTATAGGGGTGGCAAGGTCGATCGACGAGCAGTACTTC. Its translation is CASSIGVARSIDEQYF.